This T cell receptor beta chain was recovered during a study of blood T cell repertoires in COVID-19 (dated by TCRdb to the early 2020s). Study-level background: The collaborator samples originated in the United States, Italy and Spain and spanned the acute and convalescent phases of COVID-19. The prospective study material was composed of cDNA or gDNA derived from T cells, B-cell-depleted T cells, or PBMCs. Deeply sampled blood TCRbeta repertoires from subjects exposed to, actively infected with, or recovered from COVID-19 were included in the dataset. The repertoires were made available in a free public database intended to serve as a resource for research on the immune response to SARS-CoV-2. Samples came from the ongoing ImmuneRACE study (first 160 participants) plus 1,254 subjects from 6 global collaborators. Nearly every sample came with metadata listing a de-identified subject ID, COVID-19 status, age in years and sex. Where HLA class I and class II types were available, the types were taken from metadata supplied by the sample provider, not from assay-based typing.

This clone has a single count. There is no known antigen for this receptor. Per-nucleotide qualities are absent, and no much larger clonotype sits a single base away. Collaborating institutions collected whole blood in K2EDTA tubes following their own protocols. For TCRbeta analysis, collaborators shipped samples in one of three forms: frozen whole blood, isolated PBMCs, or DNA extracted from either of those sample types. The paper as a whole reports these results and caveats: The quantity of clinical and demographic metadata differed by source and by participant and was supplied without curation.

The immunoSEQ Assay, a bias-controlled multiplex PCR, was used to amplify TCRbeta CDR3 regions from genomic DNA. Per the source publication's procedure: The number of nucleated cells in each sample was estimated from the amplification of reference gene primers within the assay. Sequence reads were collapsed and filtered to measure the absolute abundance of every unique TCRbeta CDR3 rearrangement. For each sample, productive Simpson clonality was calculated as the square root of Simpson's diversity index across productive rearrangements. Here the immuneACCESS table is served through TCRdb, limited to in-frame sequences with V and J called. Missing clones are a known gap in these copies; in checked studies unresolved V genes cover under half, and the rest lacks a known reason. That table furnishes V, J and clone size, whereas the DNA furnished D and trimming. This sample comprises approximately 220,000 clones, approximately 84% of them detected only once. The ten largest clones take up about 2.1% of the sample.

Specimen: peripheral blood. The sequence came from a woman aged 60-75 years with acute or convalescent COVID-19.

The base sequence is TGTGCCAGCAGTTACTCTAGTTTCACTGAAGCTTTCTTT. It codes for CASSYSSFTEAFF. The chain uses TRBV28 and TRBJ1-1; the D gene assignment is ambiguous. Reading the germline V gene gives CDR1 MDHEN and CDR2 SYDVKM. V is reduced by 4 bases and J by 4 bases, leaving a spacing of 10 bases between them. The CDR3, cysteine through phenylalanine, is 13 amino acids long. Only the CDR3 portion is preserved as DNA: 39 bases, with reading frame beginning at the first base.